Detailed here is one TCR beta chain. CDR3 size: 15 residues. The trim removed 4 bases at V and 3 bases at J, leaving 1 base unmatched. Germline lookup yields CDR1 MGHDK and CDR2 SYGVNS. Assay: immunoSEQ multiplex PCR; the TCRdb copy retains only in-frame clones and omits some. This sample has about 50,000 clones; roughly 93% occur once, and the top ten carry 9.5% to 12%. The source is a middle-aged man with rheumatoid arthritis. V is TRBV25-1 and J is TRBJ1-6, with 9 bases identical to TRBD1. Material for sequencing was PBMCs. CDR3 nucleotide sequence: TGTGCCAGCAGTGGGGGACAGGGCTATAATTCACCCCTCCACTTT. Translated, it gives CASSGGQGYNSPLHF.